The 7 T cell receptor beta chains below all came from one sample that was sequenced in a study of cytomegalovirus exposure and HLA in healthy donors. The PCR ran on 60 Vbeta and 13 Jbeta primers. Method: immunoSEQ multiplex PCR; TCRdb's copy keeps in-frame clones and lacks some. This table has nearly 65,000 clones, about 76% appearing once. The material sequenced was PBMCs. Receptor source: a man between 50 and 59 years old in good health and CMV-seronegative.

The chain employs TRBV27 and TRBJ1-3; the D gene is possibly TRBD1 (5 bases). CDR1 is MNHEY, CDR2 SMNVEV, per germline (reference sequence). The CDR3 loop spans 13 amino acids. Trimming left V 7 bases short and J 3 bases short, with 10 bases between. Here the CDR3 reads CASTPGGGNTIYF. CDR3 in DNA: TGTGCCAGCACCCCGGGGGGTGGAAACACCATATATTTT.

This chain links TRBV29-1 with TRBJ2-7; TRBD2 aligns across 10 bases. The CDR3 is made up of 14 amino acids. Germline trimming cut 4 bases from V and 0 bases from J; bases unmatched to any gene: 3. Germline CDR1 SQVTM, CDR2 ANQGSEA. The CDR3 is CSVVPSGGSYEQYF. The CDR3 DNA reads TGCAGCGTTGTCCCTAGCGGGGGCTCCTACGAGCAGTACTTC.

The chain joins TRBV6-5 to TRBJ1-2; D unresolved. The length of the CDR3 is 13 residues. From germline, CDR1 is MNHEY and CDR2 SVGAGI. V lost 6 bases to trimming and J lost 7 bases, with 15 bases between them. The CDR3 bases are TGTGCCAGCAGCACGGACCCAGGACTTGGCTACACCTTC. Its protein product is CASSTDPGLGYTF.

The V call is TRBV2, the J call TRBJ1-1; D gene ambiguous. Trimming removed 3 bases from V and 0 bases from J, with 8 bases in between. This CDR3 has 14 amino acids. In germline, CDR1 is SNHLY, CDR2 FYNNEI. Here the CDR3 reads CASSENSLNTEAFF. DNA for the CDR3: TGTGCCAGCAGTGAGAACAGCTTGAACACTGAAGCTTTCTTT.

This clone was observed a few times. V is TRBV6-5 and J is TRBJ1-1; D remains unclear. Deletions cut 4 bases from V and 0 bases from J, with 6 bases between. The CDR3 consists of 13 residues. Germline-derived CDR1 and CDR2 are MNHEY and SVGAGI. The CDR3 DNA reads as TGTGCCAGCAGTTCAACTATGAACACTGAAGCTTTCTTT. Encoded protein: CASSSTMNTEAFF.

CDR3 region: CASRLLLVETQYF. CDR3 coding DNA: TGTGCCAGCAGACTCCTGCTGGTGGAGACCCAGTACTTC. The V gene is TRBV5-5, the J gene TRBJ2-5, with no clear D. The CDR3 has 13 residues. V was cut by 5 bases and J by 5 bases, with 13 bases left in between. The V gene's germline CDR1 is SGHKS and CDR2 YYEKEE (reference sequence).

This clone appeared a few times. J is TRBJ2-3 and V is TRBV11-3; TRBD2 matches 9 bases. Losses at the gene ends were 3 bases for V and 0 bases for J; bases not matched to a gene: 10. There are 18 residues in the CDR3. Germline loops: CDR1 SGHNT, CDR2 YENEEA. The CDR3 nucleotides read TGTGCCAGCAGCTTCGGCAGCGGGGGGTACTCTAGCACAGATACGCAGTATTTT. It yields the protein CASSFGSGGYSSTDTQYF.